This T cell receptor beta chain was sequenced in a study of CD8 T cells in Susac syndrome. RNA was extracted with the RNeasy kit, and a quantity of about 0.45 to 1 ug was reverse transcribed using random hexamers. An immunoSEQ multiplex PCR generated amplified TCR beta CDR3 products spanning 54 Vbeta and 13 Jbeta. TCRdb reprocessed the immunoSEQ multiplex PCR reads via MiXCR and lists one record per CDR3 protein. Of hundreds of thousands of distinct CDR3 sequences in the sample, 80% to 95% were seen once. From blood CD8+ and CD4+ T cells, TCR beta sequences were generated. The CDR3 totals 13 residues. Germline V gene data show CDR1 as GTSNPN and CDR2 as SVGIG (reference sequence). Trimming shortened V by 8 bases and J by 4 bases, and 17 bases separated the two germline ends. This clonotype occurred a few times.

The V call is TRBV30, the J call TRBJ1-1; no firm D call. The sample comprised CD4+ T cells from PBMCs. This TCR derives from a human donor with multiple sclerosis. CDR3 amino acids: CAGESGASTEAFF. DNA of the CDR3: TGTGCCGGTGAGTCGGGTGCGAGCACTGAAGCTTTCTTT.